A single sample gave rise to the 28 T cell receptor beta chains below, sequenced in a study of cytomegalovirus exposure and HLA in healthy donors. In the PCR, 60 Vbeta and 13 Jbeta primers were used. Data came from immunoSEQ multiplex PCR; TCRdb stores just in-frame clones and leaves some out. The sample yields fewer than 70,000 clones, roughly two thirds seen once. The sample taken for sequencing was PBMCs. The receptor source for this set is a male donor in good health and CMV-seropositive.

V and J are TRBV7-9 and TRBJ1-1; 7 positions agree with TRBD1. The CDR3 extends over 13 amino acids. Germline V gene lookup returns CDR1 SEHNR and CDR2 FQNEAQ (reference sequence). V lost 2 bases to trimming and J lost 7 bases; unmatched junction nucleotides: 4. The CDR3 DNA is TGTGCCAGCAGCTTAAGACAGGGCATTGAAGCTTTCTTT. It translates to CASSLRQGIEAFF.

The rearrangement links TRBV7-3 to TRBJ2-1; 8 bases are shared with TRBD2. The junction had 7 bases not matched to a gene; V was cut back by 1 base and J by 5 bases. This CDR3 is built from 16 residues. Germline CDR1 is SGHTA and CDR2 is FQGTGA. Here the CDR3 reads CASSLKRVAGNNEQFF. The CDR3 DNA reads TGTGCCAGCAGCTTAAAAAGGGTAGCGGGAAACAATGAGCAGTTCTTC.

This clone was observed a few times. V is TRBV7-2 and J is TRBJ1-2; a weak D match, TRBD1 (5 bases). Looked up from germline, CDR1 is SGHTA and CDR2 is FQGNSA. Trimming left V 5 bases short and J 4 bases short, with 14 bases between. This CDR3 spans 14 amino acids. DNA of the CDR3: TGTGCCAGCAGCCCAGACAGCCTTTCCTATGGCTACACCTTC. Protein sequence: CASSPDSLSYGYTF.

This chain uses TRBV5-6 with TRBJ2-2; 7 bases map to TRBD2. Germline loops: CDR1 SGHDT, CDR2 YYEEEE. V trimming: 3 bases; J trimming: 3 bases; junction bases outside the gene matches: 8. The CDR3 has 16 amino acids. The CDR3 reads CASSWVGSGYTGELFF. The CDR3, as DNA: TGTGCCAGCAGCTGGGTTGGTAGCGGGTACACCGGGGAGCTGTTTTTT. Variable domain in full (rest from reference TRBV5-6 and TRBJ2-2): DAGVTQSPTHLIKTRGQQVTLRCSPKSGHDTVSWYQQALGQGPQFIFQYYEEEERQRGNFPDRFSGHQFPNYSSELNVNALLLGDSALYLCASSWVGSGYTGELFFGEGSRLTVL.

The chain's CDR3 is CASSPLAGGYNEQFF. The CDR3 DNA is TGTGCCAGCAGCCCCCTAGCGGGGGGCTACAATGAGCAGTTCTTC. The chain joins TRBV14 to TRBJ2-1; TRBD2 matches 11 bases. Germline V CDR1 and CDR2: SGHDN, FVKESK. Trimming took 4 bases from V and 3 from J; bases not matched to a gene: 2. This CDR3 is 15 amino acids long.

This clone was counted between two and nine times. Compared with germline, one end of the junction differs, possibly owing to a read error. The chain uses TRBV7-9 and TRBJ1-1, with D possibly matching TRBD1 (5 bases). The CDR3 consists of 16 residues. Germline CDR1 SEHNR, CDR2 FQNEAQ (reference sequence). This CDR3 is CSSSSSTGGMNTEAFF. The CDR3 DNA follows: TGTTCCAGCAGCTCTTCGACTGGGGGGATGAACACTGAAGCTTTCTTT. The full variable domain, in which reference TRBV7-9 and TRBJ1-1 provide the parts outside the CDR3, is DTGVSQNPRHKITKRGQNVTFRCDPISEHNRLYWYRQTLGQGPEFLTYFQNEAQLEKSRLLSDRFSAERPKGSFSTLEIQRTEQGDSAMYLCSSSSSTGGMNTEAFFGQGTRLTVV.

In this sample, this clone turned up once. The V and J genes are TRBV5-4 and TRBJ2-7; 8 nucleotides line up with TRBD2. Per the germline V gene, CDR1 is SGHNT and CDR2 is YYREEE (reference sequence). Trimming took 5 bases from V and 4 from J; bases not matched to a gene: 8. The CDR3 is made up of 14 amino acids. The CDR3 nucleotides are TGTGCCAGCAGTTTCCTCGGGGGGGGTTACGAGCAGTACTTC. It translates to CASSFLGGGYEQYF. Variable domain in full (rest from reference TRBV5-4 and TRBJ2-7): ETGVTQSPTHLIKTRGQQVTLRCSSQSGHNTVSWYQQALGQGPQFIFQYYREEENGRGNFPPRFSGLQFPNYSSELNVNALELDDSALYLCASSFLGGGYEQYFGPGTRLTVT.

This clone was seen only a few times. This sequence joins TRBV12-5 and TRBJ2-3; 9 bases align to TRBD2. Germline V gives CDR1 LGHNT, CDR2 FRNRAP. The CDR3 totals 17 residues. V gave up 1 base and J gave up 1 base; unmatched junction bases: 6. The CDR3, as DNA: TGTGCTAGTGGTTTGGGAAGCGGGGGGCGCCGCACAGATACGCAGTATTTT. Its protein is CASGLGSGGRRTDTQYF.

CDR3 DNA: TGTGCCAGCAGCTTTGGGGGGACTTACTACGAGCAGTACTTC. Amino acids: CASSFGGTYYEQYF. The chain uses TRBV7-2 and TRBJ2-7; possibly TRBD2 for D (6 bases). The CDR3 length is 14 residues. Germline CDR1 is SGHTA and CDR2 is FQGNSA. The germline V and J ends were trimmed by 3 bases and 3 bases, with 12 bases remaining between them.

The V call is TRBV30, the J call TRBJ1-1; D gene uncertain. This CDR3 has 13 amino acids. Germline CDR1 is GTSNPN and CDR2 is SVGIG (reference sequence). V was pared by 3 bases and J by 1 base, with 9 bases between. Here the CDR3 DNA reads TGTGCCTGGAGCATGGGGAGGAACACTGAAGCTTTCTTT. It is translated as CAWSMGRNTEAFF. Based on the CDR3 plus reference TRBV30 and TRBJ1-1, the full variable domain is SQTIHQWPATLVQPVGSPLSLECTVEGTSNPNLYWYRQAAGRGLQLLFYSVGIGQISSEVPQNLSASRPQDRQFILSSKKLLLSDSGFYLCAWSMGRNTEAFFGQGTRLTVV.

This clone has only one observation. Written as DNA, the CDR3 is TGTGCCAGCAGCGCTAGCGGCCCCCAGGATACGCAGTATTTT. Translated: CASSASGPQDTQYF. The chain has TRBV9 and TRBJ2-3; 7 positions agree with TRBD2. The junction had 7 bases not matched to a gene; V was cut back by 3 bases and J by 6 bases. Germline assignment: CDR1 SGDLS and CDR2 YYNGEE. CDR3 length: 14 residues.

CDR3 nucleotides: TGCGCCAGCAGCCAAGAAGGGGTGACCTGGGAGCCCCAGCATTTT. Protein: CASSQEGVTWEPQHF. The chain uses TRBV4-1 and TRBJ1-5, with D tentatively TRBD1 (5 bases). The V end lost 0 bases, the J end lost 8 bases, and 14 bases lay between the germline ends. From germline, CDR1 is MGHRA and CDR2 YSYEKL. This CDR3 comprises 15 residues.

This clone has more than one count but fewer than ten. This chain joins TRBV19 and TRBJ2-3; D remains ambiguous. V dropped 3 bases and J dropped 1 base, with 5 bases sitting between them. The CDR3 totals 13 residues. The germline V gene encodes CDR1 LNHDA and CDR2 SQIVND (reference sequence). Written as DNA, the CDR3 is TGTGCCAGTAGTATGCAGGGCACAGATACGCAGTATTTT. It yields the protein CASSMQGTDTQYF.

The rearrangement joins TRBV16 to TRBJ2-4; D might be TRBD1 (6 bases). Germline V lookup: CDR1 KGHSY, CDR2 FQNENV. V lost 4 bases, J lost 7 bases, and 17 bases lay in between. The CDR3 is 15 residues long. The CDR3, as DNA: TGTGCCAGCAGCCCTCGACAGGCCCGGGTGAACATTCAGTACTTC. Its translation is CASSPRQARVNIQYF.

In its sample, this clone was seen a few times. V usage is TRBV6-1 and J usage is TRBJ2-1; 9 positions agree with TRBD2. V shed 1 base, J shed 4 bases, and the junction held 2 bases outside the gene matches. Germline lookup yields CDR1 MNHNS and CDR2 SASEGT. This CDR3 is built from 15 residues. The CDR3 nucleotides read TGTGCCAGCAGTGAAGAAGCGGGAGGATACAATGAGCAGTTCTTC. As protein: CASSEEAGGYNEQFF.

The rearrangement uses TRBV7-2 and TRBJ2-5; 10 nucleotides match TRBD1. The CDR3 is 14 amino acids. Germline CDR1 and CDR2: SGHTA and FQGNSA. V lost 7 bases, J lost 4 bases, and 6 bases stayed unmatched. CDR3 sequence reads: CASTPGTGAETQYF. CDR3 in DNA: TGTGCCAGCACCCCCGGGACAGGGGCAGAGACCCAGTACTTC.

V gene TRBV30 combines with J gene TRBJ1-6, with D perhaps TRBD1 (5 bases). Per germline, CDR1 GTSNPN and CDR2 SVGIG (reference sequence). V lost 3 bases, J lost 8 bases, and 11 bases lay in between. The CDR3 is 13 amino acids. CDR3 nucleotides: TGTGCCTGGAGCCGTCAGGGCGATTCACCCCTCCACTTT. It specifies CAWSRQGDSPLHF.

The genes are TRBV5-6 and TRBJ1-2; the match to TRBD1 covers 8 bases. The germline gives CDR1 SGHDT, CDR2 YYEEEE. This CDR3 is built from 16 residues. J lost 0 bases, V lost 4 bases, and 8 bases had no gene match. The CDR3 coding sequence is TGTGCCAGCAGCGTCCGGGACAGGACAGCTAACTATGGCTACACCTTC. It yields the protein CASSVRDRTANYGYTF.

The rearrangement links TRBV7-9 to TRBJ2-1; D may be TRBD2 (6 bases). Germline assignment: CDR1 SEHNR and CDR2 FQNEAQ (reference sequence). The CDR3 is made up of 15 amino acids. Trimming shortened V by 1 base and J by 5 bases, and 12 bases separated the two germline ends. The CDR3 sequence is CASSLVSSADNEQFF. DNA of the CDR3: TGTGCCAGCAGCTTAGTGTCTAGCGCAGACAATGAGCAGTTCTTC.

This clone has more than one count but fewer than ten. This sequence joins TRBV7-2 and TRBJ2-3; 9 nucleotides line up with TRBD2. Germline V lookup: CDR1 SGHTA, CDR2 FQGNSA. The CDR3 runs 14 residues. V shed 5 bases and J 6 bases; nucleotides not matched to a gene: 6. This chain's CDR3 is CASSRGTSLDTQYF. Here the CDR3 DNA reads TGTGCCAGCAGCCGAGGGACTAGCCTGGATACGCAGTATTTT.

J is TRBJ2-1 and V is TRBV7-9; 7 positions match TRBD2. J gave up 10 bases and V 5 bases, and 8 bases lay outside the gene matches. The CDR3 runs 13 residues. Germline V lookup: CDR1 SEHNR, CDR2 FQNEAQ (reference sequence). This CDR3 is CASSRLAAEEQFF. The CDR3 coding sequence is TGTGCCAGCAGCCGTCTAGCGGCCGAGGAGCAGTTCTTC.

The CDR3 bases are TGTGCCAGCAGCGCCCGGGGGGACGTAAATGAAAAACTGTTTTTT. Encoded protein: CASSARGDVNEKLFF. The chain has TRBV11-2 and TRBJ1-4, with D tentatively TRBD1 (5 bases). V dropped 5 bases and J dropped 5 bases, with 15 bases sitting between them. The CDR3 loop spans 15 amino acids. Germline loops: CDR1 SGHAT, CDR2 FQNNGV.

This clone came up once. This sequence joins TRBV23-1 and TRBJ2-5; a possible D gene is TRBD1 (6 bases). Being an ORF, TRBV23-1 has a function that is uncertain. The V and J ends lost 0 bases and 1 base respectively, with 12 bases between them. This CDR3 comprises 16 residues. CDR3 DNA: TGCGCCAGCAGTCAATCGCTGGGCAGGGGCCAAGAGACCCAGTACTTC. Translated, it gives CASSQSLGRGQETQYF.

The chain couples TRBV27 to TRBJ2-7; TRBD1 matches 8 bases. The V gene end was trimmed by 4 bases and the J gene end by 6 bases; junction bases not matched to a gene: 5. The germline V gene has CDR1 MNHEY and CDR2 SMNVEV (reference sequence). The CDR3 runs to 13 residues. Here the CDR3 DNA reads TGTGCCAGCAGTTCCCTCGACAGGGGCGAGCAGTACTTC. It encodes CASSSLDRGEQYF.

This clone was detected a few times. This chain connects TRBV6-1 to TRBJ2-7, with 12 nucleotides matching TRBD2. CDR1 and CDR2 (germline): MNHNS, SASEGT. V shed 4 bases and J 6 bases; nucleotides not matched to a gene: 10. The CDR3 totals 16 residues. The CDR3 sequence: CASSVRTSGIVPEQYF. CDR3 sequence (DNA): TGTGCCAGCAGTGTCCGGACTAGCGGGATCGTGCCCGAGCAGTACTTC.

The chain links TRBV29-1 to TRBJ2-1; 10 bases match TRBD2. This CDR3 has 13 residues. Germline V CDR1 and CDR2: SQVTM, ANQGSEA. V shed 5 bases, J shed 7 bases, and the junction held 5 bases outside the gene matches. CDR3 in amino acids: CSVSLAGVNEQFF. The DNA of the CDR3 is TGCAGCGTTAGCCTAGCGGGAGTTAATGAGCAGTTCTTC.

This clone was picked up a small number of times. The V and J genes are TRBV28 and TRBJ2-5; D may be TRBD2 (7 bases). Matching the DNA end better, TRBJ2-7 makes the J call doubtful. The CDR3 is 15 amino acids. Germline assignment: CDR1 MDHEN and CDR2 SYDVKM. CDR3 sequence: CASSDEGGDAYEQYF. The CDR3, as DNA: TGTGCCAGCAGTGACGAGGGGGGGGACGCCTACGAGCAGTACTTC.

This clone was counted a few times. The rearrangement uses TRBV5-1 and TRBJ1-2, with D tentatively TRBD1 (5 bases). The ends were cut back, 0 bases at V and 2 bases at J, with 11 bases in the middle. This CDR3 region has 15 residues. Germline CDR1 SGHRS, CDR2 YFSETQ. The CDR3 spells CASSLAAGLNYGYTF. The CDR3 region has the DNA TGCGCCAGCAGCTTGGCGGCGGGACTGAACTATGGCTACACCTTC.